Shown below are 25 T cell receptor gamma chains from a single sample sequenced in a study of gamma-delta chains in newborns, infants, children. TCRdb reran clone calling via CATT on the reads. The sample records 450 to 600 gamma-chain clones, roughly 2.8% being singletons. Sequencing was done on a sample of blood. The receptors were sampled from a child who was a newborn, infant or young child, either healthy, febrile or measles-vaccinated (not recorded which).

This clone has only a few counts. Translating this DNA gives a protein that differs at residue 3 from the TCRdb one, which belongs to a much larger clone; a read error is likely, and the protein shown is this translation. The V call is TRGV2, the J call TRGJ1 or TRGJ2. Germline CDR1 reads EGSNGY; CDR2 reads YDSYNSKV. The CDR3 sequence is 13 residues long. CDR3 nucleotide sequence: TGTGCCGCCTGGGACGGGCAGGATTATAAGAAACTCTTT. Translating gives CAAWDGQDYKKLF.

This clone was recorded a few times. This may be a read error, as it is one base from a much larger clone. This sample also contains other DNA sequences that code for the same CDR3. This sequence joins TRGV9 and TRGJ1 or TRGJ2. Germline lookup yields CDR1 GITISATS and CDR2 ISYDGTV (reference sequence). V dropped 0 bases and J dropped 3; count of bases not matched to a gene: 11. The CDR3 spans 16 residues. The CDR3 here is CALWEVHSLFYYKKLF. Written as DNA, the CDR3 is TGTGCCTTGTGGGAGGTGCATTCACTATTTTATTATAAGAAACTCTTT.

For this clone: This likely came from a read error, as a far larger clone is one base away. The chain links TRGV9 to TRGJ1 or TRGJ2. The CDR3 totals 14 residues. V shed 5 bases, J shed 3 bases, and the junction held 10 bases outside the gene matches. Germline CDR1 is GITISATS and CDR2 is ISYDGTV (reference sequence). The CDR3: CALWGPGGYYKKLF. The CDR3 DNA is TGTGCCTTGTGGGGGCCGGGGGGTTATTATAAGAAACTCTTT.

The sample holds a few counts of this clone. The translation of this DNA and the TCRdb protein of a much larger clone differ at residue 8, probably owing to a read error; the protein shown here is translated from the DNA. The genes are TRGV9 and TRGJ1 or TRGJ2. The CDR3 has 12 amino acids. Germline V gene lookup returns CDR1 GITISATS and CDR2 ISYDGTV (reference sequence). The V gene end was trimmed by 0 bases and the J gene end by 9 bases; junction bases not matched to a gene: 5. The CDR3 spells CALWEVKCKKLF. CDR3 coding DNA: TGTGCCTTGTGGGAGGTGAAGTGTAAGAAACTCTTT.

This clone was found a few times. This may be a read error: a much more frequent sequence differs by one nucleotide. This specimen includes other DNA sequences encoding the same CDR3. This chain links TRGV9 with TRGJP. This CDR3 comprises 18 residues. The germline V gene has CDR1 GITISATS and CDR2 ISYDGTV (reference sequence). The CDR3 DNA sequence: TGCGCCTTGTGGGAGGTGCAAGTGCAAGAGTTGGGCAAAAAAATCAAGGTATTT. As protein: CALWEVQVQELGKKIKVF.

This clone is labeled medium-sized. It may be a read error: a sequence one base away is much more abundant. The J gene is TRGJ1 or TRGJ2, the V gene TRGV9. The CDR3 is 12 residues long. Germline CDR1 GITISATS, CDR2 ISYDGTV (reference sequence). In DNA form, the CDR3 reads TGTGCCTCGTGGGAGACTTATTATAAGAAACTCTTT. It specifies CASWETYYKKLF.

A word on this clone: A read error likely explains why the TCRdb protein, taken from a much larger clone, differs from this DNA's translation at residue 3; the protein shown is translated from the DNA. The V call is TRGV9, the J call TRGJP. From germline, CDR1 is GITISATS and CDR2 ISYDGTV (reference sequence). There are 16 residues in the CDR3. The CDR3 spells CASWEVQELGKKIKVF. Written as DNA, the CDR3 is TGTGCCTCGTGGGAGGTTCAAGAGTTGGGCAAAAAAATCAAGGTATTT.

This clone was seen a handful of times. A far larger clone is just one base off, so this is likely a read error. Other DNA sequences in this sample translate to the same CDR3. The J gene is TRGJP, the V gene TRGV9. Germline assignment: CDR1 GITISATS and CDR2 ISYDGTV (reference sequence). V shed 2 bases and J 7 bases; nucleotides not matched to a gene: 5. This CDR3 comprises 16 residues. The chain's CDR3 is CALWEAWELGKKIKVF. Here the CDR3 DNA reads TGTGCCTTGTGGGAGGCGTGGGAGTTGGGCAAAAAAATCAAGGTATTT.

This clone showed up just a few times. A far larger clone lies a single base away; this is likely a read error. Other DNA sequences in the sample encode the same CDR3. The chain joins TRGV9 to TRGJP. The CDR3 is 15 amino acids. V trimming: 2 bases; J trimming: 7 bases; junction bases outside the gene matches: 2. Germline CDR1 is GITISATS and CDR2 is ISYDGTV (reference sequence). The CDR3 protein is CALWEGELGKKIKVF. The CDR3 DNA reads TGTGCCTTGTGGGAGGGTGAGTTGGGCAAAAAAATCAAGGTATTT.

Remarks on this clone: The protein TCRdb lists belongs to a much larger clone and differs from this DNA's translation at residue 2, which points to a read error; the protein shown is made from the DNA. The chain employs TRGV5 and TRGJ1 or TRGJ2. The V gene's germline CDR1 is VINAFY and CDR2 YDVSNSKD. The CDR3 sequence is 13 residues long. The CDR3 sequence: CTTWDRQIYKKLF. The CDR3 DNA reads TGTACCACCTGGGACAGGCAGATATATAAGAAACTCTTT.

This clone is classed as large (0.1 to 1%). The same CDR3 can be traced to other DNA sequences in this sample. The gene calls are TRGV9 and TRGJP. The CDR3 consists of 16 residues. CDR1 is GITISATS and CDR2 is ISYDGTV in the germline V gene (reference sequence). V shed 2 bases, J shed 5 bases, and the junction held 3 bases outside the gene matches. Here the CDR3 reads CALWEEKELGKKIKVF. The CDR3 DNA reads TGTGCCTTGTGGGAGGAAAAAGAGTTGGGCAAAAAAATCAAGGTATTT.

By its share, this clone is medium-sized. Since a far larger clone is one base different, this is likely a read error. The rearrangement uses TRGV9 and TRGJ1 or TRGJ2. CDR1 GITISATS and CDR2 ISYDGTV come from the germline V gene (reference sequence). V trimming: 0 bases; J trimming: 6 bases; junction bases outside the gene matches: 5. This CDR3 is built from 13 residues. As DNA, the CDR3 is TGTGCCTTGTGGGAGGTGAAAGGTTATAAGAAACTCTTT. It is translated as CALWEVKGYKKLF.

On this clone: A read error may explain this, as a much larger clone is one base away. The rearrangement joins TRGV3 to TRGJ1 or TRGJ2. The V gene end was trimmed by 0 bases and the J gene end by 0 bases; junction bases not matched to a gene: 2. The CDR3 consists of 14 residues. Germline CDR1 is VTNTFY and CDR2 is YDVSTARD (reference sequence). CDR3 nucleotides: TGTGCCACCTGGGACAGGCGGAATTATTATAAGAAACTCTTT. Translated, it gives CATWDRRNYYKKLF.

This clone was recorded a few times. TCRdb records a much larger clone's protein for this DNA, with a difference at residue 11 that likely arises from a read error; the protein given is the translation of the DNA. This sequence joins TRGV9 and TRGJ1 or TRGJ2. Germline assignment: CDR1 GITISATS and CDR2 ISYDGTV (reference sequence). CDR3 length equals 13 residues. The CDR3 protein is CALWEVYYYKRLF. CDR3 DNA: TGTGCCTTGTGGGAGGTGTATTATTATAAGAGACTCTTT.

Regarding this clone: A single base is all that separates this from a far larger clone, so a read error is likely. The chain carries TRGV4 and TRGJ1 or TRGJ2. The V gene's germline CDR1 is EGSTGY and CDR2 YDSYTSSV. This CDR3 has 11 amino acids. In DNA form, the CDR3 reads TGTGCCACCTGGGATCGGGGTAAGAACCTCTTT. Protein sequence: CATWDRGKNLF.

By sample share, this clone is large (0.1 to 1%). The V gene is TRGV9, the J gene TRGJP. Trimming at V came to 5 bases and at J to 10 bases, leaving 2 bases not matched to a gene. The CDR3 is made up of 13 amino acids. Germline CDR1 and CDR2: GITISATS and ISYDGTV (reference sequence). DNA of the CDR3: TGTGCCTTGTGGGGATTGGGCAAAAAAATCAAGGTATTT. Its translation is CALWGLGKKIKVF.

This clone was seen more than once but under ten times. The protein given by TCRdb reflects a much larger clone and differs at residue 9 from this DNA's translation, likely from a read error; the protein shown is the DNA's translation. The rearrangement links TRGV9 to TRGJ1 or TRGJ2. Germline V gives CDR1 GITISATS, CDR2 ISYDGTV (reference sequence). The CDR3 is 13 amino acids. The CDR3 DNA reads TGTGCCTTGTGGGAGCCCGATTATTTTAAGAAACTCTTT. Protein product: CALWEPDYFKKLF.

About this clone: A single base is all that separates this from a far larger clone, so a read error is likely. The genes are TRGV4 and TRGJ1 or TRGJ2. Germline values: CDR1 EGSTGY, CDR2 YDSYTSSV. The CDR3 loop spans 11 amino acids. CDR3 sequence: CATWDYYKKLF. In nucleotides, the CDR3 is TGTGCAACCTGGGATTATTATAAGAAACTCTTT.

Only a few counts were recorded for this clone. A read error likely explains this, since a far larger clone differs by one base. This rearrangement joins TRGV4 to TRGJ1 or TRGJ2. The V segment lost 3 bases and the J segment 9 bases; nucleotides outside the gene matches: 5. The CDR3 loop spans 11 amino acids. Looked up from germline, CDR1 is EGSTGY and CDR2 is YDSYTSSV. CDR3 in DNA: TGTGCCACCTGGGATCTGGGTAAGAAACTCTTT. This encodes CATWDLGKKLF.

In this sample, this clone is large. The sample has other DNA sequences that encode this CDR3 too. The gene calls are TRGV4 and TRGJP2. The V gene's germline CDR1 is EGSTGY and CDR2 YDSYTSSV. This CDR3 contains 14 residues. Trimming took 0 bases from V and 6 from J; bases not matched to a gene: 4. CDR3 protein: CATWDGPCDWIKTF. CDR3 coding DNA: TGTGCCACCTGGGATGGGCCGTGTGATTGGATCAAGACGTTT.

This clone was picked up a small number of times. It is likely a read error: a sequence one base away is far more abundant. This sample includes further DNA sequences coding for the same CDR3. CDR3: CALWEQQELGKKIKVF. CDR3 bases: TGTGCCTTGTGGGAGCAGCAAGAGTTGGGCAAAAAAATTAAGGTATTT. This chain joins TRGV9 and TRGJP. This CDR3 spans 16 amino acids. Germline CDR1 GITISATS, CDR2 ISYDGTV (reference sequence).

In its sample, this clone is large (0.1 to 1%). The sample has other DNA sequences that encode this CDR3 too. The chain combines TRGV4 with TRGJ1 or TRGJ2. Germline lookup yields CDR1 EGSTGY and CDR2 YDSYTSSV. The V segment lost 3 bases and the J segment 9 bases; nucleotides outside the gene matches: 5. The CDR3 is 11 amino acids. CDR3 DNA: TGTGCCACCTGGGATCGGGGTAAGAAACTCTTT. This encodes CATWDRGKKLF.

This clone was counted only a few times. The TCRdb record carries a much larger clone's protein, which differs from this DNA's translation at residue 7; a read error is the likely cause, and the protein listed here is the DNA translation. V gene TRGV2 combines with J gene TRGJ1 or TRGJ2. The V gene's germline CDR1 is EGSNGY and CDR2 YDSYNSKV. Losses at the gene ends were 0 bases for V and 12 bases for J; bases not matched to a gene: 8. The CDR3 covers 12 residues. In DNA, the CDR3 is TGTGCCACCTGGGACGGGCGAACGGGGAAACTCTTT. This encodes CATWDGRTGKLF.

This clone has more than one count but fewer than ten. TCRdb's listed protein matches a much larger clone and diverges from this DNA's translation at residue 10, likely through a read error; the protein shown comes from the DNA. V is TRGV3 and J is TRGJ1 or TRGJ2. Germline CDR1 VTNTFY, CDR2 YDVSTARD (reference sequence). This CDR3 region has 13 residues. The CDR3 protein is CATWDHLGYRKLF. CDR3 coding DNA: TGTGCCACCTGGGACCACCTGGGATATAGGAAACTCTTT.

Relative to its sample, this clone is large. This sample also contains other DNA sequences that code for the same CDR3. The chain recombines TRGV9 with TRGJP. From germline, CDR1 is GITISATS and CDR2 ISYDGTV (reference sequence). The CDR3 extends over 15 amino acids. After removal of 2 bases from V and 7 bases from J, the junction contained 2 bases not matched to a gene. The CDR3 sequence is CALWEAELGKKIKVF. CDR3 bases: TGTGCCTTGTGGGAGGCCGAGTTGGGCAAAAAAATCAAGGTATTT.